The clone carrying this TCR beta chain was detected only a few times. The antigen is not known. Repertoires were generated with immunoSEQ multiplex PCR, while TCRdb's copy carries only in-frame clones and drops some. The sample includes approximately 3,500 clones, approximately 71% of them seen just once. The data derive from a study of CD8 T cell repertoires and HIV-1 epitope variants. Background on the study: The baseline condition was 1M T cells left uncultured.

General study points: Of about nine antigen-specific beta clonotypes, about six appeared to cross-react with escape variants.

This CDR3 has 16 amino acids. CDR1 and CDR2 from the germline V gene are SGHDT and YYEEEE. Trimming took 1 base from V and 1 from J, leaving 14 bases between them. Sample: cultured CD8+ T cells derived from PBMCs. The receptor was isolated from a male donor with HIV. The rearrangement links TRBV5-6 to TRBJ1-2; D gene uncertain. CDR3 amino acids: CASSLYPQDINYGYTF. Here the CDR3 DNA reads TGTGCCAGCAGCTTGTACCCCCAGGATATTAACTATGGCTACACCTTC.